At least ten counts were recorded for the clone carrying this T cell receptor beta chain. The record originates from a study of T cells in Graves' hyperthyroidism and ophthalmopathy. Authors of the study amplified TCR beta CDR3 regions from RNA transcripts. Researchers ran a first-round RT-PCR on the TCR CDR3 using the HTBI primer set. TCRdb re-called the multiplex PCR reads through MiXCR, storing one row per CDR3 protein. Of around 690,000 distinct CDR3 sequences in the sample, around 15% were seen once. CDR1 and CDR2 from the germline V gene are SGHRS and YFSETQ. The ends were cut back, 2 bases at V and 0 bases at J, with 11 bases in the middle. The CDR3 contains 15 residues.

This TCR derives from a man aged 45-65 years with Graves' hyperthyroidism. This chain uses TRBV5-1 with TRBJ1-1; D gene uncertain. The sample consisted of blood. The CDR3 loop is CASSLRGGVNTEAFF. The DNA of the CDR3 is TGCGCCAGCAGCTTAAGAGGTGGCGTGAACACTGAAGCTTTCTTT. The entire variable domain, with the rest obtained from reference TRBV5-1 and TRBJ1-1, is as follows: KAGVTQTPRYLIKTRGQQVTLSCSPISGHRSVSWYQQTPGQGLQFLFEYFSETQRNKGNFPGRFSGRQFSNSRSEMNVSTLELGDSALYLCASSLRGGVNTEAFFGQGTRLTVV.